Below, one TCR beta chain is given with its context. The treatment denotes: oral pan-JAK inhibitor, 5-10 mg twice daily. The data were obtained in a study of CD8+ T cells in alopecia areata. The germline V gene encodes CDR1 SGHDT and CDR2 YYEEEE. The CDR3 consists of 15 residues. The V and J ends lost 1 base and 6 bases respectively, with 14 bases between them. Reverse transcribed after extraction, RNA yielded cDNA as the sequencing template. Generated by immunoSEQ multiplex PCR, the TCRdb table keeps only in-frame clones and is missing some. The sample includes fewer than 100,000 clones, 50% to 75% of them seen just once.

The sequence came from a human donor with alopecia areata. Material: CD8+ T cells sorted from blood, obtained at week 4, from a patient treated with tofacitinib. This chain links TRBV5-6 with TRBJ2-1; D not certain. This chain's CDR3 is CASSLRRKVLNEQFF. The CDR3, as DNA: TGTGCCAGCAGCTTGCGCAGGAAGGTGCTCAATGAGCAGTTCTTC.